The TCR beta chain described here comes from a study of cytomegalovirus exposure and HLA in healthy donors. The CDR3 runs to 13 residues. The germline CDR1 and CDR2 sequences are GTSNPN and SVGIG (reference sequence). V was trimmed by 5 bases and J by 2 bases, leaving 12 bases between them. The PCR made use of 60 Vbeta and 13 Jbeta primers. TCRdb keeps only in-frame clones here, not all; method: immunoSEQ multiplex PCR. The table includes about 160,000 clones, approximately 83% detected once. This clone was recorded once. The antigen is undetermined. The study, taken as a whole, reports: There were about 160 TCR beta chains listed as cytomegalovirus-associated.

The chain combines TRBV30 with TRBJ1-2; D remains unclear. This clonotype was sampled from a boy between 2 and 15 years old in good health and CMV-seronegative. Sequenced material: PBMCs. The DNA of the CDR3 is TGTGCCTGGCGACACCTACGAAACTATGGCTACACCTTC. Amino acid sequence: CAWRHLRNYGYTF.